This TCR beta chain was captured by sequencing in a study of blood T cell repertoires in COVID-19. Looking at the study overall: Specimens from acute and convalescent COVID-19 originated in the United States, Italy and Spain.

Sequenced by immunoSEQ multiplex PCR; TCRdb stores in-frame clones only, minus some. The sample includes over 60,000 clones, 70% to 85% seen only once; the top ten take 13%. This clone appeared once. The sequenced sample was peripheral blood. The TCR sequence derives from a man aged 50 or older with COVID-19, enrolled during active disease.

CDR3 bases: TGCAGCGTTGGTGACAGGGGAAACACCATATATTTT. Encoded protein: CSVGDRGNTIYF. The chain is built from TRBV29-1 and TRBJ1-3; TRBD1 is a possible D gene (6 bases). The CDR3 totals 12 residues. Trimming cost V 4 bases and J 4 bases, with 8 bases left between them. Germline V gene lookup returns CDR1 SQVTM and CDR2 ANQGSEA.